This T cell receptor (beta chain) was captured in a study of cytomegalovirus exposure and HLA in healthy donors. The PCR ran on 60 Vbeta and 13 Jbeta primers. Some clones are missing from TCRdb's copy, which holds only in-frame ones; the method was immunoSEQ multiplex PCR. The table includes 100,000 to 150,000 clones, 60% to 80% detected once. The V and J ends lost 3 bases and 2 bases respectively, with 7 bases between them. This CDR3 has 13 amino acids. Germline values: CDR1 SGHTA, CDR2 FQGNSA. This TCR derives from a woman between 45 and 60 years old in good health and CMV-seronegative. The rearrangement uses TRBV7-2 and TRBJ2-5; no definite D call. The sample was PBMCs. This chain's CDR3 is CASSFATQETQYF. The DNA for the CDR3 is TGTGCCAGCAGCTTTGCCACACAAGAGACCCAGTACTTC.